This T cell receptor (beta chain) derives from a study of T cell repertoires in cytomegalovirus infection. TCRdb re-analysed the reads in MiXCR, keeping a single row per CDR3 protein. Of about 830,000 distinct CDR3 sequences listed, about 31% were seen once; the top ten hold around 12%. The CDR3 totals 12 residues. Germline V gene data show CDR1 as SEHNR and CDR2 as FQNEAQ (reference sequence). Trimming removed 2 bases from V and 13 bases from J, with 14 bases in between. Worth noting for this clonotype: Its antigen is as yet unknown.

V is TRBV7-9 and J is TRBJ1-2; D may be TRBD1 (5 bases). The receptor comes from a human donor in good health (CMV status not recorded). Some clones in this sample may be carry-over from other donors' samples. Sequenced material: cultured CD8+ T cells from PBMCs, taken from culture after CMV antigen stimulation. Here the CDR3 reads CASSLSGGVCTF. The CDR3 region has the DNA TGTGCCAGCAGCTTAAGTGGGGGAGTCTGCACCTTC. Full variable domain (rest looked up from reference TRBV7-9 and TRBJ1-2): DTGVSQNPRHKITKRGQNVTFRCDPISEHNRLYWYRQTLGQGPEFLTYFQNEAQLEKSRLLSDRFSAERPKGSFSTLEIQRTEQGDSAMYLCASSLSGGVCTFGSGTRLTVV.